This T cell receptor beta chain was retrieved from a study of blood T cell repertoires in COVID-19. Study information: The analysed material was cDNA or gDNA that came from T cells, B-cell-depleted T cells, or PBMCs.

CDR1 and CDR2 from the germline V gene are SGHNT and YYREEE (reference sequence). J gave up 4 bases and V 5 bases, and 10 bases lay outside the gene matches. The CDR3 length is 16 residues. The table came from immunoSEQ multiplex PCR; TCRdb's copy has only in-frame clones and leaves some out. The table has around 130,000 clones, roughly four fifths seen once. The J gene is TRBJ2-2, the V gene TRBV5-4, with 8 nucleotides matching TRBD2. The receptor comes from a man between 40 and 49 years old with active or convalescent COVID-19. The sequenced material came from peripheral blood. The CDR3 is CASRYTGGLVTGELFF. The CDR3 DNA sequence: TGTGCCAGCAGATATACGGGGGGGCTAGTCACCGGGGAGCTGTTTTTT.